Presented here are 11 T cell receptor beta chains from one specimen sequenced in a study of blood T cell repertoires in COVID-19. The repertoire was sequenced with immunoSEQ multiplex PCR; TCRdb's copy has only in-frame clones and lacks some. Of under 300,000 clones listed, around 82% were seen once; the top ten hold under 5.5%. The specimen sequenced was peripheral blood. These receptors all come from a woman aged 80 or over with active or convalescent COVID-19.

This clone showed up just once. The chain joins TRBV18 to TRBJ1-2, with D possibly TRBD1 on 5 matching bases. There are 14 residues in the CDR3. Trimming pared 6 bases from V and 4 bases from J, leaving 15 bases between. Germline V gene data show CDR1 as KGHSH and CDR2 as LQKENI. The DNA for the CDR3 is TGTGCCAGCTCCCGCGGGACCGGAAGCTATGGCTACACCTTC. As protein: CASSRGTGSYGYTF.

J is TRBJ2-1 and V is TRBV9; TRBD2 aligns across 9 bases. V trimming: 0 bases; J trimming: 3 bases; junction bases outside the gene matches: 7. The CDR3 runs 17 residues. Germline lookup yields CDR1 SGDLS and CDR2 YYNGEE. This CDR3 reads CASSVGSSSGIYNEQFF. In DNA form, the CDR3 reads TGTGCCAGCAGCGTAGGGTCCTCTAGCGGGATCTACAATGAGCAGTTCTTC.

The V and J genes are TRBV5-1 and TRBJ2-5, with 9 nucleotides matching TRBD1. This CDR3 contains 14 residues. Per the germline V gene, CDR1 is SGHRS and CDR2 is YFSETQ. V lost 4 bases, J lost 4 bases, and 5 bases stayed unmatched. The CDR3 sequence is CASSGHRGRETQYF. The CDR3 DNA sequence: TGCGCCAGCAGCGGACACAGGGGGCGAGAGACCCAGTACTTC.

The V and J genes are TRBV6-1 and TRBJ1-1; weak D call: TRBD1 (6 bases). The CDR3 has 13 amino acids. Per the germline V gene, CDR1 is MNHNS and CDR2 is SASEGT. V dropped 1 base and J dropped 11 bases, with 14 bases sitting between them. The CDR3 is CASSEDYRVYAFF. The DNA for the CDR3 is TGTGCCAGCAGTGAAGATTACAGGGTTTACGCTTTCTTT.

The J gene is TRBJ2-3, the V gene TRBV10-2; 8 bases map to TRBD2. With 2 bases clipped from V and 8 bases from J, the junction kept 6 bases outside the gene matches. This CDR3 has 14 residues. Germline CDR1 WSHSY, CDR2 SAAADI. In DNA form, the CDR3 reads TGCGCCAGCAGTGAGACCGGGAGGGTGGGTACGCAGTATTTT. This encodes CASSETGRVGTQYF.

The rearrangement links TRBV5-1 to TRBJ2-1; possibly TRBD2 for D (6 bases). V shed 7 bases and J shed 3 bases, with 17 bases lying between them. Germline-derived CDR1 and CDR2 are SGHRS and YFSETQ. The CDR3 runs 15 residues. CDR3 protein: CASESDGGGYNEQFF. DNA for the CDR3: TGCGCCAGCGAATCCGATGGGGGAGGCTACAATGAGCAGTTCTTC.

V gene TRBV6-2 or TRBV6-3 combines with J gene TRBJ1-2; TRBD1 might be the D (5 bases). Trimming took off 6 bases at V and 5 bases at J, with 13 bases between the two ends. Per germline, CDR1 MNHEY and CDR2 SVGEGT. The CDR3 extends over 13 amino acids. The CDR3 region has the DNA TGTGCCAGCAGCAAAGGGGCGGGGTATGGCTACACCTTC. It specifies CASSKGAGYGYTF.

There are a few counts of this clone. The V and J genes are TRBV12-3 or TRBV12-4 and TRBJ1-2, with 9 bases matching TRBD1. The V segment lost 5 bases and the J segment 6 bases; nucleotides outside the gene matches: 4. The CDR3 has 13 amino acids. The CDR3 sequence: CASSLTGGDGYTF. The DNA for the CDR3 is TGTGCCAGCAGTCTTACAGGGGGCGATGGCTACACCTTC.

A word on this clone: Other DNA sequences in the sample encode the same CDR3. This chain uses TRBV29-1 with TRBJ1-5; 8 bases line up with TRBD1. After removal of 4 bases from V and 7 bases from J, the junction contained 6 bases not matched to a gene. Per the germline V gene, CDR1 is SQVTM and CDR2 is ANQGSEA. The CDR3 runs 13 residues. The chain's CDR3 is CSVGDRGNQPQHF. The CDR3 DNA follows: TGCAGCGTTGGCGACAGGGGAAACCAGCCCCAGCATTTT.

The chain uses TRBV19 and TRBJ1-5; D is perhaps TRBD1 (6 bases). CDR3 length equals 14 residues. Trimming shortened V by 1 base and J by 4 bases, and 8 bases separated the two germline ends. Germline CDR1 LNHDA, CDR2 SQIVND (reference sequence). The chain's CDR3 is CASSIGTDNQPQHF. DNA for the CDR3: TGTGCCAGTAGTATAGGGACAGATAATCAGCCCCAGCATTTT.

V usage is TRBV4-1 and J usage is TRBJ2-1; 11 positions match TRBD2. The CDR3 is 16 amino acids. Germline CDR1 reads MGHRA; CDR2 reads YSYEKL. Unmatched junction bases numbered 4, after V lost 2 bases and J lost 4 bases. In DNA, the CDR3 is TGCGCCAGCAGCCAACATAGCGGGAGGGAGTACAATGAGCAGTTCTTC. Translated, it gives CASSQHSGREYNEQFF.